Presented here are 29 T cell receptor beta chains from one specimen sequenced in a study of T-cell memory formation after mild COVID-19. TCRdb reanalysed the 5' RACE reads using MiXCR and keeps one entry per CDR3 protein. The sample lists approximately 250,000 distinct CDR3 sequences, 15% to 19% occurring once. Sequenced sample: PBMCs or a T cell subset sorted from them (not recorded which). These receptor sequences come from an adult woman who had mild COVID-19 (a few samples of this study predate the infection). Cell type and time point are not known.

The chain combines TRBV6-2 or TRBV6-3 with TRBJ2-7; D is tentatively TRBD1 or TRBD2 (5 bases each). V was cut by 2 bases and J by 3 bases, with 11 bases left in between. CDR1 is MNHEY and CDR2 is SVGEGT in the germline V gene. This CDR3 has 14 amino acids. The CDR3 DNA reads TGTGCCAGCAGTTACGGGGCCCGGGACTACGAGCAGTACTTC. This sequence encodes CASSYGARDYEQYF.

In this sample, this clonotype turned up once. The chain uses TRBV24-1 and TRBJ1-2; 7 bases fit TRBD1. The CDR3 contains 15 residues. V dropped 3 bases and J dropped 5; count of bases not matched to a gene: 8. Germline assignment: CDR1 KGHDR and CDR2 SFDVKD. CDR3 residues: CATSDRQGRGYGYTF. The CDR3 DNA follows: TGTGCCACCAGTGATAGGCAGGGCAGGGGGTATGGCTACACCTTC.

The chain links TRBV30 to TRBJ2-6; D not resolved. V lost 2 bases and J 0 bases, leaving 14 bases between the germline ends. The CDR3 spans 17 residues. CDR1 is GTSNPN, CDR2 SVGIG, per germline (reference sequence). The CDR3: CAWSPHFTVSGANVLTF. For the CDR3, the DNA is TGTGCCTGGAGTCCACACTTTACAGTCTCTGGGGCCAACGTCCTGACTTTC.

In DNA, the CDR3 is TGTGCCACCAGTGATCACAGGACAACTAACTATGGCTACACCTTC. Translating gives CATSDHRTTNYGYTF. The chain is built from TRBV24-1 and TRBJ1-2; a possible D gene is TRBD1 (5 bases). V was clipped by 3 bases and J by 0 bases, with 10 bases between them. This CDR3 contains 15 residues. CDR1 KGHDR and CDR2 SFDVKD come from the germline V gene.

This clonotype has more than one count but fewer than ten. The V gene is TRBV6-1, the J gene TRBJ2-7; perhaps TRBD1 as D (6 bases). With 5 bases removed from V and 2 bases from J, the gap between germline ends came to 16 bases. Germline CDR1 is MNHNS and CDR2 is SASEGT. This CDR3 spans 15 amino acids. CDR3 DNA sequence: TGTGCCAGCAGTAAAGACAGGAGTCTAACCTACGAGCAGTACTTC. This codes for CASSKDRSLTYEQYF.

This clonotype showed up many times. The chain carries TRBV12-3 or TRBV12-4 and TRBJ1-2; D not resolved. This CDR3 comprises 12 residues. Deletions cut 2 bases from V and 0 bases from J, with 1 base between. CDR3 sequence (DNA): TGTGCCAGCAGTTTATCTAACTATGGCTACACCTTC. It yields the protein CASSLSNYGYTF.

This clonotype was observed many times. The gene calls are TRBV5-1 and TRBJ2-1; the D call may be TRBD1 or TRBD2 (5 bases each). Germline CDR1 reads SGHRS; CDR2 reads YFSETQ. The V end was cut by 0 bases, the J end by 6 bases, with 16 bases between. This CDR3 comprises 16 residues. CDR3 residues: CASSLGHRDPTNEQFF. The CDR3 region has the DNA TGCGCCAGCAGCTTGGGGCACCGGGACCCAACCAATGAGCAGTTCTTC.

The genes are TRBV5-4 and TRBJ1-2, with D tentatively TRBD1 (5 bases). With 9 bases removed from V and 4 bases from J, the gap between germline ends came to 19 bases. Germline V gene sequence: CDR1 SGHNT, CDR2 YYREEE (reference sequence). This CDR3 has 14 amino acids. Written as DNA, the CDR3 is TGTGCCATCCACCCGGGACGGCCGAGCTATGGCTACACCTTC. The encoded protein is CAIHPGRPSYGYTF.

This clonotype has a handful of counts. The rearrangement joins TRBV6-2 or TRBV6-3 to TRBJ1-1, with 9 bases that match TRBD1. V gave up 7 bases and J gave up 5 bases; unmatched junction bases: 8. The CDR3 sequence is 14 residues long. Per the germline V gene, CDR1 is MNHEY and CDR2 is SVGEGT. CDR3 sequence reads: CASILTGGATEAFF. The CDR3 region has the DNA TGTGCCAGCATCCTCACAGGGGGCGCGACTGAAGCTTTCTTT.

The gene calls are TRBV29-1 and TRBJ2-3; 8 nucleotides agree with TRBD2. Germline trimming cut 4 bases from V and 3 bases from J; bases unmatched to any gene: 6. Germline CDR1 SQVTM, CDR2 ANQGSEA. This CDR3 contains 14 residues. CDR3 protein: CSVVTAGVTDTQYF. As DNA, the CDR3 is TGCAGCGTTGTGACAGCGGGAGTGACAGATACGCAGTATTTT.

There are a few counts of this clonotype. The rearrangement uses TRBV9 and TRBJ1-2; D uncertain. The V gene's germline CDR1 is SGDLS and CDR2 YYNGEE. With 0 bases removed from V and 0 bases from J, the gap between germline ends came to 18 bases. This CDR3 comprises 18 residues. CDR3 sequence: CASSVESGNTPTNYGYTF. The DNA for the CDR3 is TGTGCCAGCAGCGTAGAATCCGGGAACACCCCAACTAACTATGGCTACACCTTC.

The chain links TRBV6-5 to TRBJ2-6; D possibly uses TRBD1 or TRBD2 (5 bases each). The CDR3 sequence is 16 residues long. Trimming removed 5 bases at V and 1 base at J, with 12 bases between. The germline V gene encodes CDR1 MNHEY and CDR2 SVGAGI. The CDR3 loop reads CASSPKWGSGANVLTF. In nucleotides, the CDR3 is TGTGCCAGCAGTCCTAAGTGGGGGTCTGGGGCCAACGTCCTGACTTTC.

This clonotype has just a few counts. The CDR3 DNA reads as TGTGCCAGCAGTCAGGGAGTAGCTGGGGCCAACGTCCTGACTTTC. Encoded protein: CASSQGVAGANVLTF. V gene TRBV12-3 or TRBV12-4 combines with J gene TRBJ2-6; either TRBD1 or TRBD2 may fit D (5 bases each). This CDR3 spans 15 amino acids. V was clipped by 5 bases and J by 2 bases, with 10 bases between them.

This clonotype has only a few counts. CDR3 sequence reads: CASSRESLGRETQYF. For the CDR3, the DNA is TGTGCCAGCAGCCGAGAGTCCCTGGGACGAGAGACCCAGTACTTC. V usage is TRBV11-2 and J usage is TRBJ2-5, with D possibly called TRBD1 or TRBD2 (5 bases each). This CDR3 region has 15 residues. The V and J ends lost 5 bases and 4 bases respectively, with 17 bases between them. Germline V lookup: CDR1 SGHAT, CDR2 FQNNGV.

This rearrangement joins TRBV19 to TRBJ1-1, with D perhaps matching TRBD1 (6 bases). This CDR3 comprises 12 residues. V lost 4 bases, J lost 6 bases, and 9 bases lay in between. CDR1 LNHDA and CDR2 SQIVND come from the germline V gene (reference sequence). CDR3 region: CASSTRTAEAFF. Written as DNA, the CDR3 is TGTGCCAGTAGTACCCGGACAGCTGAAGCTTTCTTT.

The CDR3 is CASTPRDRVIGQPQHF. The CDR3 coding sequence is TGTGCCAGTACTCCCCGTGACAGGGTTATTGGTCAGCCCCAGCATTTT. V and J are TRBV19 and TRBJ1-5; 7 positions agree with TRBD1. CDR3 size: 16 residues. The V segment lost 7 bases and the J segment 6 bases; nucleotides outside the gene matches: 15. From germline, CDR1 is LNHDA and CDR2 SQIVND (reference sequence).

The chain is built from TRBV7-2 and TRBJ2-3; no clear D gene. Trimming removed 5 bases from V and 0 bases from J, with 12 bases in between. The CDR3 loop spans 15 amino acids. Germline V gene sequence: CDR1 SGHTA, CDR2 FQGNSA. DNA of the CDR3: TGTGCCAGCAGCGCGCCGGGCCATAGCACAGATACGCAGTATTTT. The encoded protein is CASSAPGHSTDTQYF.

This clonotype was recorded a few times. The chain is built from TRBV5-1 and TRBJ1-3; D remains unclear. This CDR3 has 16 amino acids. With 0 bases removed from V and 3 bases from J, the gap between germline ends came to 13 bases. From germline, CDR1 is SGHRS and CDR2 YFSETQ. CDR3 DNA sequence: TGCGCCAGCAGCTTGGATAATGTTTTTGATGGAAACACCATATATTTT. Protein: CASSLDNVFDGNTIYF. The full variable domain, its missing parts supplied by reference TRBV5-1 and TRBJ1-3, is KAGVTQTPRYLIKTRGQQVTLSCSPISGHRSVSWYQQTPGQGLQFLFEYFSETQRNKGNFPGRFSGRQFSNSRSEMNVSTLELGDSALYLCASSLDNVFDGNTIYFGEGSWLTVV.

This chain joins TRBV6-6 and TRBJ2-1; 10 bases agree with TRBD2. Germline loops: CDR1 MNHNY, CDR2 SVGAGI (reference sequence). The CDR3 contains 15 residues. Losses at the gene ends were 5 bases for V and 8 bases for J; bases not matched to a gene: 9. Here the CDR3 reads CASSDSGRSGYEQFF. CDR3 sequence (DNA): TGTGCCAGCAGTGATAGCGGGAGGAGCGGCTATGAGCAGTTCTTC.

V and J are TRBV12-3 or TRBV12-4 and TRBJ2-7; tentatively, D is TRBD1 or TRBD2 (5 bases each). The CDR3 is made up of 12 amino acids. Trimming removed 7 bases from V and 7 bases from J, with 14 bases in between. In DNA form, the CDR3 reads TGTGCCAGCAACAGGTTCGAGGGAGAGCAGTACTTC. Its protein is CASNRFEGEQYF.

The CDR3 bases are TGTGCCAGCTCACCACGGGACGGACTTAACACTGAAGCTTTCTTT. Translating it yields CASSPRDGLNTEAFF. This chain joins TRBV18 and TRBJ1-1; tentatively, D is TRBD1 (5 bases). V shed 1 base and J shed 2 bases, with 11 bases lying between them. The germline V gene has CDR1 KGHSH and CDR2 LQKENI. The CDR3 spans 15 residues. Supplemented by reference TRBV18 and TRBJ1-1, the full variable domain reads NAGVMQNPRHLVRRRGQEARLRCSPMKGHSHVYWYRQLPEEGLKFMVYLQKENIIDESGMPKERFSAEFPKEGPSILRIQQVVRGDSAAYFCASSPRDGLNTEAFFGQGTRLTVV.

This clonotype occurred a few times. The chain links TRBV5-6 to TRBJ1-1, with 7 nucleotides matching TRBD1. Germline V lookup: CDR1 SGHDT, CDR2 YYEEEE. V dropped 4 bases and J dropped 5; count of bases not matched to a gene: 20. The CDR3 loop spans 18 amino acids. In nucleotides, the CDR3 is TGTGCCAGCAGCCATGGACGTTATGGTAAGGGGGCTTGGACTGAAGCTTTCTTT. It translates to CASSHGRYGKGAWTEAFF.

This clonotype was seen many times. The chain carries TRBV7-2 and TRBJ2-3, with a possible D match to TRBD1 (5 bases). Germline V gives CDR1 SGHTA, CDR2 FQGNSA. The CDR3 is 14 amino acids. The V gene lost 4 bases and the J gene lost 14 bases, with 22 bases spanning the gap. The CDR3 DNA follows: TGTGCCAGCAGCTATCAGGGCCCCCTCGCCAGTGGGTATTTT. It is translated as CASSYQGPLASGYF.

V and J are TRBV12-3 or TRBV12-4 and TRBJ1-3, with TRBD1 as a possible D gene (5 bases). There are 14 residues in the CDR3. V lost 5 bases and J lost 4, with 12 bases in between. The CDR3 DNA reads TGTGCCAGCAGTAGCCAGGGACGGGGAAACACCATATATTTT. Encoded protein: CASSSQGRGNTIYF.

The chain is built from TRBV25-1 and TRBJ1-6; 9 nucleotides match TRBD1. CDR1 is MGHDK, CDR2 SYGVNS, per germline. The CDR3 has 15 amino acids. V shed 1 base, J shed 9 bases, and the junction held 4 bases outside the gene matches. The CDR3 spells CASSEFGTGFSPLHF. CDR3 DNA sequence: TGTGCCAGCAGTGAATTTGGGACAGGGTTTTCACCCCTCCACTTT.

This rearrangement joins TRBV24-1 to TRBJ2-3; D remains ambiguous. V lost 1 base to trimming and J lost 0 bases, with 16 bases between them. Germline CDR1 KGHDR, CDR2 SFDVKD. The CDR3 spans 18 residues. The CDR3: CATSDFGGSRTSTDTQYF. In DNA form, the CDR3 reads TGTGCCACCAGTGATTTCGGCGGTTCCCGAACTAGCACAGATACGCAGTATTTT.

The CDR3 DNA is TGTGCCAGTAGTTTTTCACAGGGGGCCTACGAGCAGTACTTC. The encoded protein is CASSFSQGAYEQYF. This sequence joins TRBV19 and TRBJ2-7; 8 bases are a match to TRBD1. V lost 5 bases and J lost 2; bases outside the gene matches: 5. CDR1 and CDR2 from the germline V gene are LNHDA and SQIVND (reference sequence). CDR3 size: 14 residues. Full variable domain (outside the CDR3, taken from reference TRBV19 and TRBJ2-7): DGGITQSPKYLFRKEGQNVTLSCEQNLNHDAMYWYRQDPGQGLRLIYYSQIVNDFQKGDIAEGYSVSREKKESFPLTVTSAQKNPTAFYLCASSFSQGAYEQYFGPGTRLTVT.

The chain links TRBV7-9 to TRBJ1-1, with D unresolved. Looked up from germline, CDR1 is SEHNR and CDR2 is FQNEAQ (reference sequence). The CDR3 is 16 amino acids. The V and J ends lost 1 base and 0 bases respectively, with 12 bases between them. The CDR3 region has the DNA TGTGCCAGCAGCTTAGGCGGACGGGTTATGAACACTGAAGCTTTCTTT. This encodes CASSLGGRVMNTEAFF.

The chain is built from TRBV27 and TRBJ1-5; a weak D match, TRBD1 (5 bases). Germline CDR1 MNHEY, CDR2 SMNVEV (reference sequence). Trimming shortened V by 5 bases and J by 0 bases, and 17 bases separated the two germline ends. The CDR3 has 17 amino acids. The CDR3 loop reads CASSLFAGTVSNQPQHF. CDR3 DNA sequence: TGTGCCAGCAGTCTCTTTGCCGGGACGGTTAGCAATCAGCCCCAGCATTTT.